The T cell receptor (beta chain) described here comes from a study of T-cell memory formation after mild COVID-19. TCRdb used MiXCR to reprocess the 5' RACE reads, holding one entry per CDR3 protein. The profile shows about 200,000 distinct CDR3 sequences, 9.5% of them singletons. This clonotype was detected many times. The specimen was PBMCs or a T cell subset sorted from them (not recorded which). This sequence originates from a man younger than 35 who had mild COVID-19 (a few samples of this study predate the infection). Cell type and time point are not known.

DNA of the CDR3: TGTGCCAGCAGTTACTCCGGAGGAGTTAGTGGCTACACCTTC. This translates into CASSYSGGVSGYTF. The J gene is TRBJ1-2, the V gene TRBV6-5; D gene ambiguous. The length of the CDR3 is 14 residues. Trimming removed 0 bases at V and 7 bases at J, with 12 bases between. Germline-derived CDR1 and CDR2 are MNHEY and SVGAGI.